The sequence of this T cell receptor beta chain was determined in a study of low-dose radiotherapy and immunotherapy resistance in tumors. Study information: Aspirin 300 mg, taken orally and daily, was given to patients for four cycles from cycle 1 day 1.

Germline assignment: CDR1 GTSNPN and CDR2 SVGIG (reference sequence). V was cut by 0 bases and J by 4 bases, with 13 bases left in between. The CDR3 runs 14 residues. The sample holds many counts of this clonotype. The time point: after trial treatment. Treatment: LDRT plus nivolumab, ipilimumab, low-dose cyclophosphamide and aspirin (RACIN trial). First-strand cDNA relied on TRAV- and TRBV-specific primers spanning alpha and beta chains. The PCR that amplified TCRs ran for about 18 cycles, relying on a constant-region primer and a V-primer adapter. Amplification of isolated mRNA was accomplished via in vitro transcription. TCRdb reanalysed the reads using MiXCR and keeps one entry per CDR3 protein. The repertoire holds around 80,000 distinct CDR3 sequences, with 15% to 20% as singletons.

The sequencing used PBMCs, collected after low-dose radiotherapy plus immunotherapy. The receptor was isolated from a male donor with prostate cancer. The chain employs TRBV30 and TRBJ2-7; D tentatively reads TRBD1 or TRBD2 (6 bases each). The CDR3 reads CAWSVGGSAYEQYF. The CDR3 nucleotides are TGTGCCTGGAGTGTAGGGGGGAGTGCGTACGAGCAGTACTTC.